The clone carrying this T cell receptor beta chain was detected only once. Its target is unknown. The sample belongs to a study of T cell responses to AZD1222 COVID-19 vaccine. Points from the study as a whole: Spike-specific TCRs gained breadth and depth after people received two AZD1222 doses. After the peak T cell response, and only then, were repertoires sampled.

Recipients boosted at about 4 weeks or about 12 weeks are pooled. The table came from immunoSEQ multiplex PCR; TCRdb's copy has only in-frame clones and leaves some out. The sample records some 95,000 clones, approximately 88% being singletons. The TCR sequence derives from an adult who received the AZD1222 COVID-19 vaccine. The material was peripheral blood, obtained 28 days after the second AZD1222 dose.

In DNA form, the CDR3 reads TGTGCCATCAGTGAGTCATCCGAGGACATTCAGTACTTC. Encoded protein: CAISESSEDIQYF. This sequence joins TRBV10-3 and TRBJ2-4; D is undetermined. Germline CDR1 reads ENHRY; CDR2 reads SYGVKD. The CDR3 has 13 residues. Trimming took 0 bases from V and 8 from J, leaving 8 bases between them.